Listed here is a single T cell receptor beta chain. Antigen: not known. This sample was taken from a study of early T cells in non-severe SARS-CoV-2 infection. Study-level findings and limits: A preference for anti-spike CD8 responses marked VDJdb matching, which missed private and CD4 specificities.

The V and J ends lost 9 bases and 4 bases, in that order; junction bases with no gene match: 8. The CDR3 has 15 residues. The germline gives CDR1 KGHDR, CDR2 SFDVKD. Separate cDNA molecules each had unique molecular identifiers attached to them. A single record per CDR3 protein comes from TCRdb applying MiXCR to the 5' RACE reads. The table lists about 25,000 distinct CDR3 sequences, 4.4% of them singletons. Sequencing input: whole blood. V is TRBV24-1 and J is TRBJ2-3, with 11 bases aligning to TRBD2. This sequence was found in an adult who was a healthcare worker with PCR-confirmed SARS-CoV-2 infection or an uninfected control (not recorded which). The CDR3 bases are TGTGCCACCGGAGGGGTAGCGGGAGGGTCAGATACGCAGTATTTT. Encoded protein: CATGGVAGGSDTQYF.